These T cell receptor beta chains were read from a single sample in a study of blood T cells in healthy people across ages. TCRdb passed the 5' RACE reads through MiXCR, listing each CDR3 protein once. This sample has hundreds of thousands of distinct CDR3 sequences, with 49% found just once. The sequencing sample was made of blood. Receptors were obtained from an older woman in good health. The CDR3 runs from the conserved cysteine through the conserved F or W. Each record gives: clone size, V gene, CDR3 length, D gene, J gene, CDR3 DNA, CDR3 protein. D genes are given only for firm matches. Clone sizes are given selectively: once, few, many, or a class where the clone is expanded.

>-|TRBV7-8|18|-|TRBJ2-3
TGTGCCAGCAGCTTAGCTTACATCGGGAGTACTAGCACAGATACGCAGTATTTT
CASSLAYIGSTSTDTQYF
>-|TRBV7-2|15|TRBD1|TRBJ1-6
TGTGCCAGCAGCTTAGACAGGGGCGATAATTCACCCCTCCACTTT
CASSLDRGDNSPLHF
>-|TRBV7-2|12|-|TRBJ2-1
TGTGCCAGCAGCTCCCCCTATTATGAGCAGTTCTTC
CASSSPYYEQFF
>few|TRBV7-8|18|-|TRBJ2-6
TGTGCCAGCAGCTTGTTAGACAATTTACTCTCTGGGGCCAACGTCCTGACTTTC
CASSLLDNLLSGANVLTF
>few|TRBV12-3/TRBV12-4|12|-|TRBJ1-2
TGTGCCAGCAGTTTAGGGGGCTGGGGCTACACCTTC
CASSLGGWGYTF
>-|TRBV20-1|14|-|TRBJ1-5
TGCAGTGCTAGGGACGGGACAAACAATCAGCCCCAGCATTTT
CSARDGTNNQPQHF
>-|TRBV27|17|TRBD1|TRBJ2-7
TGTGCCAGCAGTTTTAGTTCTAGGGACAGGGGGTCGAGGGAGCAGTACTTC
CASSFSSRDRGSREQYF
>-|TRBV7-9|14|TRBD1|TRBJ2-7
TGTGCCAGCAGCTTTCCCGGACAGGGGACCGAGCAGTACTTC
CASSFPGQGTEQYF
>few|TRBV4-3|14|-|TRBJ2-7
TGCGCCAGCAGCCCTGGACTACACGTGAACGAGCAGTACTTC
CASSPGLHVNEQYF
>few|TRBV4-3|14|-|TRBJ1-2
TGCGCCAGCAGCCAAGAGGATTCCGGCTATGGCTACACCTTC
CASSQEDSGYGYTF
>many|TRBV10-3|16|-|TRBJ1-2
TGTGCCATCAGTGATCTTCCGTCACGGATGGACTATGGCTACACCTTC
CAISDLPSRMDYGYTF
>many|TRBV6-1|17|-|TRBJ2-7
TGTGCCAGCAGCGGACACGAGGACAGAACCTTCTCCTACGAGCAGTACTTC
CASSGHEDRTFSYEQYF
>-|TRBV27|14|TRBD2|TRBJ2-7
TGTGCCACCGCCGTTGGGACTAGCGGCTACGAGCAGTACTTC
CATAVGTSGYEQYF
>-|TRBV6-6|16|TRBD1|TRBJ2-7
TGTGCCAGCAGTTACTCGAGCGGGACAGGGCTCCACGAGCAGTACTTC
CASSYSSGTGLHEQYF
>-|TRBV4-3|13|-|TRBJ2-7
TGCGCCAGCAGCCCAACGGGCCCCAATGAGCAGTACTTC
CASSPTGPNEQYF
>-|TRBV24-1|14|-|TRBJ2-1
TGTGCCACCAGCGAGGGCCCAGGCAACAATGGGCAGTTCTTC
CATSEGPGNNGQFF
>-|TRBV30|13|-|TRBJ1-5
TGTGCCTGGAGTGTGAGTGGCGATCAGCCCCAGCATTTT
CAWSVSGDQPQHF
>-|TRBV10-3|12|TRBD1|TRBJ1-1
TGTGCCTCCCGGGACAGGGAAACTGAAGCTTTCTTT
CASRDRETEAFF
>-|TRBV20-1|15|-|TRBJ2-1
TGCAGTGCCCCCCGGACATTCGGATTATACAATGAGCAGTTCTTC
CSAPRTFGLYNEQFF
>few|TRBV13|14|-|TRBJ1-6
TGTGCCAGCAGCTCTAGGGACACCTATTCACCCCTCCACTTT
CASSSRDTYSPLHF
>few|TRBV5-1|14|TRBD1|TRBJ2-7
TGCGCCAGCAGCCTACAGGGGGCCGTGTACGAGCAGTACTTC
CASSLQGAVYEQYF
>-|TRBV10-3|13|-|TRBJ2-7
TGTGCCGCCTGCAGTGGGGAGACCTACGAGCAGTACTTC
CAACSGETYEQYF
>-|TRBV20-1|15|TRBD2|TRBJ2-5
TGCAGTGCTAGAGGTCTCACTAGCGGGAGTGAGACCCAGTACTTC
CSARGLTSGSETQYF
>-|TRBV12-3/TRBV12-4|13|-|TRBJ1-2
TGTGCCAGCAGTTTAAACCGGGACCTAGGCTACACCTTC
CASSLNRDLGYTF
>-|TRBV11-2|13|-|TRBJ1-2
TGTGCCAGCAGTCAGGACCGGGACCATGGCTACACCTTC
CASSQDRDHGYTF
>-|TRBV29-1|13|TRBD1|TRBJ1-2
TGCAGCGTTGTTGGCCAGGGGGCTTGGGGCTACACCTTC
CSVVGQGAWGYTF
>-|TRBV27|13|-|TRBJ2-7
TGTGCCAGCAGCCTCCGCAGTGTCTACGAGCAGTACTTC
CASSLRSVYEQYF
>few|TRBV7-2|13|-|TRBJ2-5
TGTGCCAGCGCGGCGCGGGTTCAAGAGACCCAGTACTTC
CASAARVQETQYF
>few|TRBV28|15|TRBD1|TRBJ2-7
TGTGCCAGCAGTTTCAGACAGGGGCGGACCTACGAGCAGTACTTC
CASSFRQGRTYEQYF
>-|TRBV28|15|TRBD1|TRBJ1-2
TGTGCCAGCAGTCCGACAGGGGGCCTTAACTATGGCTACACCTTC
CASSPTGGLNYGYTF
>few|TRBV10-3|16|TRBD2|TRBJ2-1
TGTGCCATCAGTGCGTCCCTAAGCGGGACCTTTAATGAGCAGTTCTTC
CAISASLSGTFNEQFF
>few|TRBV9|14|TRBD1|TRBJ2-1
TGTGCCAGCAGCGTAGGGGACAGATACAATGAGCAGTTCTTC
CASSVGDRYNEQFF
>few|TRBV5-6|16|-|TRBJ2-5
TGTGCCAGCAGCTGGTGGGGTACCGGGGGTCGAGAGACCCAGTACTTC
CASSWWGTGGRETQYF
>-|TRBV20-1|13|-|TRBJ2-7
TGCAGTGTCCCGATAAGCGGAGGCTACGAGCAGTACTTC
CSVPISGGYEQYF
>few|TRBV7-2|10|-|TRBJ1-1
TGTGCCAGCAGCTTGGTGGGCGCTTTCTTT
CASSLVGAFF
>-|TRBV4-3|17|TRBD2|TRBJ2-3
TGCGCCAGCAGCCAAGATTACGCGGCTAGCGGGGGGAATACGCAGTATTTT
CASSQDYAASGGNTQYF
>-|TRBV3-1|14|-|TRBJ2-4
TGTGCCAGCAGCCAAGGGGAAACCAAAAACATTCAGTACTTC
CASSQGETKNIQYF
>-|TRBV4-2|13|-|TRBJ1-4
TGTGCCAGCAGCCAAGTTGATGTCGTGAAACTGTTTTTT
CASSQVDVVKLFF
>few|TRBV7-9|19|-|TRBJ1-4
TGTGCCAGCAGCTCATACCCGGTGGAGCGGGGAGGGCAATGGGAAAAACTGTTTTTT
CASSSYPVERGGQWEKLFF
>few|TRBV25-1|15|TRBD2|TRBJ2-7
TGTGCCAGCAGTGACCCGACTAGCGGGAACGCCGAGCAGTACTTC
CASSDPTSGNAEQYF
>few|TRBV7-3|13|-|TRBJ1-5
TGTGCCAGCAGCCTCCAACAGGGCGAGCCCCAGCATTTT
CASSLQQGEPQHF
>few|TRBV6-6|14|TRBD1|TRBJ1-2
TGTGCCAGCAGTTTCGGACAGGGGAACTATGGCTACACCTTC
CASSFGQGNYGYTF
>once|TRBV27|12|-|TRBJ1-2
TGTGCCAGCAGTTACCGGACGTATGGCTACACCTTC
CASSYRTYGYTF
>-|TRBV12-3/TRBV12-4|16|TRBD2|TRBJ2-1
TGTGCCAGCTGTCCATCCGGACTAGCGGTCTACAATGAGCAGTTCTTC
CASCPSGLAVYNEQFF
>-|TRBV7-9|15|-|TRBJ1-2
TGTGCCAGCAGCCCCGGGACTTATTCTAACTATGGCTACACCTTC
CASSPGTYSNYGYTF
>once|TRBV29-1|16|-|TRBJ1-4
TGCAGCGTTGAAGAAAGGATCAGGTGGGCTAATGAAAAACTGTTTTTT
CSVEERIRWANEKLFF
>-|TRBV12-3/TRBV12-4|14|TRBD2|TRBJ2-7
TGTGCCAGCAGTTTAGGCGGGAGGCTGGCCGAGCAGTACTTC
CASSLGGRLAEQYF
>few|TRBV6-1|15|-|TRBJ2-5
TGTGCCAGCTTCCTACGGACAGTGCTACAAGAGACCCAGTACTTC
CASFLRTVLQETQYF
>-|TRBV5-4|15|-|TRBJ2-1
TGTGCCAGCAGCCCCACATCTGGCGAAGGCAAGGAGCAGTTCTTC
CASSPTSGEGKEQFF
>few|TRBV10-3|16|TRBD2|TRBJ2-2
TGTGCCATCAACGAGCGGGAGGCCACGAACACCGGGGAGCTGTTTTTT
CAINEREATNTGELFF
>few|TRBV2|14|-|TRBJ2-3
TGTGCCAGCATTGCAGGTGTGGGAGAAGATACGCAGTATTTT
CASIAGVGEDTQYF
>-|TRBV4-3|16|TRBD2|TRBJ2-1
TGCGCCAGCAGCCAAATTTCCGGGACTATTAACAATGAGCAGTTCTTC
CASSQISGTINNEQFF
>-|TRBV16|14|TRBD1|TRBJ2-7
TGTGCCAGCAGCCAGGACAGGGGGCGTCCCGAGCAGTACTTC
CASSQDRGRPEQYF